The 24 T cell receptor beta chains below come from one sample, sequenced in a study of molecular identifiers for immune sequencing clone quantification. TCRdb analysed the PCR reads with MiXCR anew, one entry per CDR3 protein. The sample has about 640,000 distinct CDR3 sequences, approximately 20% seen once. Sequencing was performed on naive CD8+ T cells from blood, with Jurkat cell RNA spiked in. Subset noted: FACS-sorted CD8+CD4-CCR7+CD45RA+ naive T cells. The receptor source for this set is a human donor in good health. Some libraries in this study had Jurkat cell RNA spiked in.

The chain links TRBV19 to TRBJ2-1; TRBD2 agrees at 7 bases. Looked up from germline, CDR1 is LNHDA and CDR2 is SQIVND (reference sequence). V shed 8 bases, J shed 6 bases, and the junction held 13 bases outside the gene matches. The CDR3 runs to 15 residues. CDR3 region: CASAPWDGEGNEQFF. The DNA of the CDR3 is TGTGCCAGTGCTCCCTGGGACGGGGAGGGCAATGAGCAGTTCTTC.

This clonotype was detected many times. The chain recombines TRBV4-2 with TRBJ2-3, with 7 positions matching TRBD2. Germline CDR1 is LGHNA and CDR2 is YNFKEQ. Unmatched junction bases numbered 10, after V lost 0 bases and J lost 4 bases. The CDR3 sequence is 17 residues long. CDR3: CASSQDGGGRGSDTQYF. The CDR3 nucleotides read TGTGCCAGCAGCCAAGATGGCGGCGGGAGAGGCTCAGATACGCAGTATTTT.

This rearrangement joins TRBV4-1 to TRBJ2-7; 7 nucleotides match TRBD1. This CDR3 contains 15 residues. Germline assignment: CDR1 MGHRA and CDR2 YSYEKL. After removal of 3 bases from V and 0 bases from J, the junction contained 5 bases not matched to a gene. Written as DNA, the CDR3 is TGCGCCAGCAGCCAGAAGGACAGGAGCTCCTACGAGCAGTACTTC. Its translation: CASSQKDRSSYEQYF.

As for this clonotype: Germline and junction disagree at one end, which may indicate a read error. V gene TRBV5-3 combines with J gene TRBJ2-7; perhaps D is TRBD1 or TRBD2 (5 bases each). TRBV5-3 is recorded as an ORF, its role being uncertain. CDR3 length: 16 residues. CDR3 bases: TGTGCCAGCAGCTCCTGGGACCTCTCCCTCCTGGGCGAGCAGTACTTC. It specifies CASSSWDLSLLGEQYF.

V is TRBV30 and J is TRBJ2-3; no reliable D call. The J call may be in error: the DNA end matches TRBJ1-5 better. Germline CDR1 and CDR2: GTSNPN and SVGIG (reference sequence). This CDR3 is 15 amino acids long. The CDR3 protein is CAWSVSALSTDTQHF. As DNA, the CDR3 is TGTGCCTGGAGTGTGAGTGCCTTGAGCACAGATACGCAGCATTTT.

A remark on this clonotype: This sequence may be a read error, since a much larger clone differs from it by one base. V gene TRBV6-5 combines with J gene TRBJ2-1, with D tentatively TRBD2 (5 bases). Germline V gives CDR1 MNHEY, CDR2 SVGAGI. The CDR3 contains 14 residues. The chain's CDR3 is CASSWERPYNEQLF. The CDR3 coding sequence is TGTGCCAGCAGTTGGGAGCGTCCCTACAATGAGCAGCTCTTC.

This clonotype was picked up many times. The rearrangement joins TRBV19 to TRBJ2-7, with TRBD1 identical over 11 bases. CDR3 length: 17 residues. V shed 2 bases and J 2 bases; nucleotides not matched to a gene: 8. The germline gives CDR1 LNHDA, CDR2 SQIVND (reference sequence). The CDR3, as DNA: TGTGCCAGTAGTATAAAGGGGAGGACAGGGGGCACCTACGAGCAGTACTTC. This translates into CASSIKGRTGGTYEQYF.

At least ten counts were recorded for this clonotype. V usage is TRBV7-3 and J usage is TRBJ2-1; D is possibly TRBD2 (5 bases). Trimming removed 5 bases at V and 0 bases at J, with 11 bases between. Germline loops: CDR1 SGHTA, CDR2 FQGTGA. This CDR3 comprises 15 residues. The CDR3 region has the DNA TGTGCCAGCAGCCATACGGGGAACTCCTACAATGAGCAGTTCTTC. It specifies CASSHTGNSYNEQFF.

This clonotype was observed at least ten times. The DNA of the CDR3 is TGTGCCAGCAGCCCAAACGCCGGGCTTCTATCTAACACCGGGGAGCTGTTTTTT. Residues: CASSPNAGLLSNTGELFF. The chain links TRBV7-3 to TRBJ2-2, with no clear D. From germline, CDR1 is SGHTA and CDR2 FQGTGA. Trimming took 5 bases from V and 2 from J, leaving 21 bases between them. This CDR3 has 18 residues.

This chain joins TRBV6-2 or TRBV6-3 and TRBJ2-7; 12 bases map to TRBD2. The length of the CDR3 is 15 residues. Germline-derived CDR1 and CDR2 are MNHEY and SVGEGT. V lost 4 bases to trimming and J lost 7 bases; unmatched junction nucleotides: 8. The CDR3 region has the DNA TGTGCCAGCAGTTCACTACTAGCGGGAGGCTTGGAGCAGTACTTC. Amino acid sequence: CASSSLLAGGLEQYF.

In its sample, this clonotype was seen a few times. The CDR3 spells CATTPVTNFEDEQFF. The DNA for the CDR3 is TGTGCCACAACCCCGGTTACAAACTTTGAGGATGAGCAGTTCTTC. This chain links TRBV19 with TRBJ2-1; D unresolved. V lost 10 bases and J lost 8, with 24 bases in between. Germline CDR1 and CDR2: LNHDA and SQIVND (reference sequence). The CDR3 has 15 amino acids.

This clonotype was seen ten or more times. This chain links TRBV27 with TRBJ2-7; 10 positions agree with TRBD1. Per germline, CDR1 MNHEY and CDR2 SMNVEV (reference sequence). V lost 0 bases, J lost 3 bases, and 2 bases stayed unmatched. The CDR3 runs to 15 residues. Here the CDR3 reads CASSLSGQGVYEQYF. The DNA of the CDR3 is TGTGCCAGCAGTTTATCCGGACAGGGGGTCTACGAGCAGTACTTC.

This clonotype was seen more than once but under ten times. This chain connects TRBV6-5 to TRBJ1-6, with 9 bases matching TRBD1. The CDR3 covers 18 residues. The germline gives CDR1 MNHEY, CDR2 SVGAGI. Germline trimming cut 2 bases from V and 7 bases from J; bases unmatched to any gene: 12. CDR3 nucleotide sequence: TGTGCCAGCAGTTACACTTTTCCGGGACAGGGAAAAAATTCACCCCTCCACTTT. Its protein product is CASSYTFPGQGKNSPLHF.

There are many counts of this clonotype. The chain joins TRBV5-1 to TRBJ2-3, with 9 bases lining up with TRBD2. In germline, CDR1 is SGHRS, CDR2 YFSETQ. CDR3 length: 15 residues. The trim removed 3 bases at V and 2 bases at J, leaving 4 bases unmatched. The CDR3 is CASSSWTSDTDTQYF. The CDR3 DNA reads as TGCGCCAGCAGCTCCTGGACTAGCGACACAGATACGCAGTATTTT.

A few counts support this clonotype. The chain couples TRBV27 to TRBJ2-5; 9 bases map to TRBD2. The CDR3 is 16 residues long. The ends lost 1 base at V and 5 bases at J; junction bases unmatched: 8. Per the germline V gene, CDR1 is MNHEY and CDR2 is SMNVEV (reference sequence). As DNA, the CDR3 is TGTGCCAGCAGTTTATTTGGCGGGGGGGCCGGGGAGACCCAGTACTTC. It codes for CASSLFGGGAGETQYF.

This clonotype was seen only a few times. The DNA of the CDR3 is TGCAGCGTTGAACAGGGCGAAGCTTTCTTT. It specifies CSVEQGEAFF. The chain is built from TRBV29-1 and TRBJ1-1, with D possibly being TRBD1 (5 bases). Per germline, CDR1 SQVTM and CDR2 ANQGSEA. Trimming cost V 2 bases and J 8 bases, with 6 bases left between them. The CDR3 loop spans 10 amino acids.

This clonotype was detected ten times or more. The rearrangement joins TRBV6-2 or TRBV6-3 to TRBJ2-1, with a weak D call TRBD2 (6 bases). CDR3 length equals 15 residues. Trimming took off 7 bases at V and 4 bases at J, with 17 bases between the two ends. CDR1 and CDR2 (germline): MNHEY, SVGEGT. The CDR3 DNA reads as TGTGCCAGCACCCTTGGGACTTCCTTTTACAATGAGCAGTTCTTC. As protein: CASTLGTSFYNEQFF.

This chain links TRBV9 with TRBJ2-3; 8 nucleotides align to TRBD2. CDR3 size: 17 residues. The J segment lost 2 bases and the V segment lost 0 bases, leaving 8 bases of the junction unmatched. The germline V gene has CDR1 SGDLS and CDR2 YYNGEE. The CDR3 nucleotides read TGTGCCAGCAGCGTAGGGACTAGCATCTTACTCACAGATACGCAGTATTTT. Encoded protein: CASSVGTSILLTDTQYF. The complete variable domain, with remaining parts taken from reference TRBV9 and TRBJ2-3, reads DSGVTQTPKHLITATGQRVTLRCSPRSGDLSVYWYQQSLDQGLQFLIQYYNGEERAKGNILERFSAQQFPDLHSELNLSSLELGDSALYFCASSVGTSILLTDTQYFGPGTRLTVL.

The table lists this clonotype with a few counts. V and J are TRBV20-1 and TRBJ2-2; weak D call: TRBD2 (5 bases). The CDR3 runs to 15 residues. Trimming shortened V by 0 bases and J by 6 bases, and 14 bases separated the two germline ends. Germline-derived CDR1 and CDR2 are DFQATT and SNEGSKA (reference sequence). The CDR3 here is CSARDFKSGAGELFF. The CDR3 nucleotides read TGCAGTGCTAGAGATTTTAAGTCCGGGGCCGGGGAGCTGTTTTTT.

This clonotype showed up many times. The CDR3 nucleotides are TGCGCCAGCAGCCAAGACCGGGACAGCCCTAACTATGGCTACACCTTC. Translation gives CASSQDRDSPNYGYTF. The chain couples TRBV4-1 to TRBJ1-2; 7 bases are shared with TRBD1. The germline V gene encodes CDR1 MGHRA and CDR2 YSYEKL. V was clipped by 0 bases and J by 0 bases; unmatched bases: 4. This CDR3 is 16 amino acids long.

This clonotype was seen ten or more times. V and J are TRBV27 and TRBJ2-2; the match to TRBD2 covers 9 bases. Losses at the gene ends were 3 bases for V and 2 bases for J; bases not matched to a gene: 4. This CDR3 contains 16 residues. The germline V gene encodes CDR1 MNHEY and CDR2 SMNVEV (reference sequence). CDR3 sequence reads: CASSFGTSINTGELFF. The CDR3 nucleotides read TGTGCCAGCAGTTTCGGGACTAGCATTAACACCGGGGAGCTGTTTTTT.

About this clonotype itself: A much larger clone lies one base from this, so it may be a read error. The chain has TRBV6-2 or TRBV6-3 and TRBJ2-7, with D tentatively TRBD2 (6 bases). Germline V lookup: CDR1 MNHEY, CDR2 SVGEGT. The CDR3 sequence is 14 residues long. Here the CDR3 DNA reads TGTGCCGGCAGTTACCCAGGGACTCACTACGAGCAGTACTTC. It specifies CAGSYPGTHYEQYF.

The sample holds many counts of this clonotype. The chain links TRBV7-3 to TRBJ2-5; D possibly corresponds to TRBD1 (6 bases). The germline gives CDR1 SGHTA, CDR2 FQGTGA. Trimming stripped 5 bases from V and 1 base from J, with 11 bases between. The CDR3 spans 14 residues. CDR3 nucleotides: TGTGCCAGCAGCCCTTCAGGGGCCCAAGAGACCCAGTACTTC. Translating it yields CASSPSGAQETQYF.

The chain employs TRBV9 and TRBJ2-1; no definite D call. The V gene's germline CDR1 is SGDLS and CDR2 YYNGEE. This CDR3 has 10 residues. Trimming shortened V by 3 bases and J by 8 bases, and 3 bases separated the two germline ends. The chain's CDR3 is CASSGDEQFF. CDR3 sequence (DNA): TGTGCCAGCAGCGGAGATGAGCAGTTCTTC. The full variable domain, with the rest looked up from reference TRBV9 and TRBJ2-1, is DSGVTQTPKHLITATGQRVTLRCSPRSGDLSVYWYQQSLDQGLQFLIQYYNGEERAKGNILERFSAQQFPDLHSELNLSSLELGDSALYFCASSGDEQFFGPGTRLTVL.